This T cell receptor (beta chain) was observed in a study of shared clonotypes between healthy human individuals. At the level of the study: With ages of 18 to 49, the donors were a couple of women and a few men.

The method was immunoSEQ multiplex PCR; TCRdb's version includes in-frame clones alone and lacks a portion of them. There are roughly 1.4 million clones in the sample; approximately 98.5% occur only once, and around 0.38% lies in the top ten. Turning to this clone: The antigen is unknown.

The study, taken as a whole, reports: Between a handful of donors, naive CD4 clonotypes were shared at a level of around 5.1%.

The CDR3 consists of 14 residues. Germline assignment: CDR1 SQVTM and CDR2 ANQGSEA. Germline trimming cut 8 bases from V and 7 bases from J; bases unmatched to any gene: 11. The chain has TRBV29-1 and TRBJ2-1; 10 bases align to TRBD1. Material for sequencing was naive CD4+ T cells sorted from blood. The subset was: CD45RA+ positively selected. The clonotype comes from a man aged 25 to 40 in good health. In DNA, the CDR3 is TGCAGCACTTCAGACAGGGGGCGCATAAATGAGCAGTTCTTC. Translated, it gives CSTSDRGRINEQFF.